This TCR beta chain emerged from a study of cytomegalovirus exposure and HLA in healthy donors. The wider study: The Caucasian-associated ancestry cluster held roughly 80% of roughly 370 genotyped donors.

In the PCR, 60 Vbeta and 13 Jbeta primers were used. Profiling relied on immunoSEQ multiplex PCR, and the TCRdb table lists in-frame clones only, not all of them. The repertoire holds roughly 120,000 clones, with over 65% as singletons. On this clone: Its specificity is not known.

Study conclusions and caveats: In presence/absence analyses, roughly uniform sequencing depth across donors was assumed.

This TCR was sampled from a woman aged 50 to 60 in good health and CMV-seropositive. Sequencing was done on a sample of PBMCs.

CDR3 DNA sequence: TGTGCCAGCAGCCTCAGGGGGGGCACAGATACGCAGTATTTT. It specifies CASSLRGGTDTQYF. The chain joins TRBV7-2 to TRBJ2-3, with D possibly TRBD1 on 7 matching bases. With 5 bases removed from V and 1 base from J, the gap between germline ends came to 10 bases. CDR3 length: 14 residues. Germline CDR1 reads SGHTA; CDR2 reads FQGNSA.